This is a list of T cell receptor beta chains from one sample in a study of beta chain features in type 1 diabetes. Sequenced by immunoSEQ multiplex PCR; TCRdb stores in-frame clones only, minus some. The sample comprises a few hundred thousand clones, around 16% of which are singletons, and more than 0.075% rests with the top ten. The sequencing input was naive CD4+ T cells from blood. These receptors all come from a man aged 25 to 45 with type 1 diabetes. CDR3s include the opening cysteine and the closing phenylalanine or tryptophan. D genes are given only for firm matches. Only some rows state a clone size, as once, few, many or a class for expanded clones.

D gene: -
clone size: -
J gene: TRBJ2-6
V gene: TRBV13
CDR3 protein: CASTLQGSGANVLTF
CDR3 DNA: TGTGCCAGCACCTTACAGGGCAGTGGGGCCAACGTCCTGACTTTC

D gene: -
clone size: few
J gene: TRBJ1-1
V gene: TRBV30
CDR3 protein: CAWSVLGQQIFEAFF
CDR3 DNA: TGTGCCTGGAGTGTACTAGGACAGCAGATCTTTGAAGCTTTCTTT

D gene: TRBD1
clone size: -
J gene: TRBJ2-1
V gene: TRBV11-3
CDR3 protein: CASSFRDRGSHSSYNEQFF
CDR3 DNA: TGTGCCAGCAGCTTCCGGGACAGGGGCTCTCATAGCTCCTACAATGAGCAGTTCTTC

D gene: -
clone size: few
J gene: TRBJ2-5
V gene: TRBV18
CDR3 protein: CASSPPRNHQETQYF
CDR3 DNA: TGTGCCAGCTCACCACCCAGGAACCACCAAGAGACCCAGTACTTC

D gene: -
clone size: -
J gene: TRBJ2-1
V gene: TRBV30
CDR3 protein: CAWATGTREFF
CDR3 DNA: -

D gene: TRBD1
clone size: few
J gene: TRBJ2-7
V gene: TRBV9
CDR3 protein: CASSIRDRGTYEQYF
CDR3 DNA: TGTGCCAGCAGCATCCGGGACAGGGGCACCTACGAGCAGTACTTC

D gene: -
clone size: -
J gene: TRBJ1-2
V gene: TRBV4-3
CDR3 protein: CASSQDASVNYGYTF
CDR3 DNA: TGCGCCAGCAGCCAAGACGCCAGCGTTAACTATGGCTACACCTTC

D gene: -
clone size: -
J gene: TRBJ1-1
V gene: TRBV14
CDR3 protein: CASSLVSDTEAFF
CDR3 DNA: TGTGCCAGCAGCCTGGTTAGCGACACTGAAGCTTTCTTT

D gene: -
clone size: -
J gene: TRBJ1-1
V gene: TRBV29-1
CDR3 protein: CSVAQRQRNTEAFF
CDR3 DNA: TGCAGCGTCGCGCAGCGACAGCGGAACACTGAAGCTTTCTTT

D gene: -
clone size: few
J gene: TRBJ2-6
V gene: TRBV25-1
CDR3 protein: CASSSRTGANVLTF
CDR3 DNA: TGTGCCAGCAGTTCAAGAACTGGGGCCAACGTCCTGACTTTC

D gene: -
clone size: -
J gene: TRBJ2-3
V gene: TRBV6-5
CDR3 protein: CASSSGDASTDTQYF
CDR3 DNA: TGTGCCAGCAGTTCGGGTGATGCTAGCACAGATACGCAGTATTTT

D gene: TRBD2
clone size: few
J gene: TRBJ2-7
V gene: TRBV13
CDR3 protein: CASSLVLAGAEQYF
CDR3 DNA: TGTGCCAGCAGCTTAGTTCTAGCGGGAGCCGAGCAGTACTTC

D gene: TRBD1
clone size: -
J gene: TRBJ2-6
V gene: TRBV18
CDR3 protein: CASSPQGAAGANVLTF
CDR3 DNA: TGTGCCAGCTCACCACAGGGGGCGGCTGGGGCCAACGTCCTGACTTTC

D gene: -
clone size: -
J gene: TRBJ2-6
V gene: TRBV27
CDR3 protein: CASSSSSGANVLTF
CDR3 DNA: TGTGCCAGCAGTTCGTCCTCTGGGGCCAACGTCCTGACTTTC

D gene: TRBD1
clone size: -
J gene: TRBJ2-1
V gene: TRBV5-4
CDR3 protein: CASSRGQGVYNEQFF
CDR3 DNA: TGTGCCAGCAGCAGAGGACAGGGGGTTTACAATGAGCAGTTCTTC

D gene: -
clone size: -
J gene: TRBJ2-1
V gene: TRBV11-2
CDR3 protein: CASSFGPSSYNEQFF
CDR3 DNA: TGTGCCAGCAGCTTTGGCCCTAGCTCCTACAATGAGCAGTTCTTC

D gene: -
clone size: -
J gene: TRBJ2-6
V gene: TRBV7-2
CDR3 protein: CASSLYLAGANVLTF
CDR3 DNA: TGTGCCAGCAGCTTATACCTAGCTGGGGCCAACGTCCTGACTTTC

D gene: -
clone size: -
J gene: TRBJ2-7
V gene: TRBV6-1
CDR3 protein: CASSAPFAGSVLYEQYF
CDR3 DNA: TGTGCCAGCAGTGCCCCTTTCGCGGGAAGTGTGCTCTACGAGCAGTACTTC

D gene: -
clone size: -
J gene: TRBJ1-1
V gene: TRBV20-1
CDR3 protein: CSAYLVSAFF
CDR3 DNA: TGCAGTGCTTATCTGGTATCGGCTTTCTTT

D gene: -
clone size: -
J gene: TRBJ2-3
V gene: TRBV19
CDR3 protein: CASSTLSDTQYF
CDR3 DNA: TGTGCCAGTAGTACCTTATCGGATACGCAGTATTTT

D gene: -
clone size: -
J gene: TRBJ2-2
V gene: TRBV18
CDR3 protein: CASSPPSWAGELFF
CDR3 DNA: TGTGCCAGCTCACCACCGTCATGGGCCGGGGAGCTGTTTTTT

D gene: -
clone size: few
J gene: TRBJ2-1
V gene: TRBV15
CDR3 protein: CATSRVENNEQFF
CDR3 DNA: TGTGCCACCAGCAGAGTTGAAAACAATGAGCAGTTCTTC

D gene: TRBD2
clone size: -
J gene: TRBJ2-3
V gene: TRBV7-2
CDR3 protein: CASSEGTSGRQDTQYF
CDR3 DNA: TGTGCCAGCAGCGAAGGGACTAGCGGGAGACAAGATACGCAGTATTTT

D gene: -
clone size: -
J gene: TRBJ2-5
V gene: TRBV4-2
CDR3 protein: CASSQERRPPQYF
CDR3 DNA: TGTGCCAGCAGCCAAGAGCGAAGGCCCCCCCAGTACTTC

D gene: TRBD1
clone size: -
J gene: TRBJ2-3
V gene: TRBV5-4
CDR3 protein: CASSLAKGQRDTQYF
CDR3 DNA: TGTGCCAGCAGCTTGGCGAAGGGACAGAGGGATACGCAGTATTTT

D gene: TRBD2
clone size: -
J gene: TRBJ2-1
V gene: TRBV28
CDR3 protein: CASSEGLARGNEQFF
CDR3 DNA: TGTGCCAGCAGTGAAGGACTAGCGCGCGGCAATGAGCAGTTCTTC

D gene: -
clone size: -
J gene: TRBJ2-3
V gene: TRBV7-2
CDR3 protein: CASSQPGTGLEDTQYF
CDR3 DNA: TGTGCCAGCAGCCAACCCGGGACAGGACTAGAAGATACGCAGTATTTT

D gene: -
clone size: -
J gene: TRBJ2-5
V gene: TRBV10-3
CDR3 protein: CAITGQGSETQYF
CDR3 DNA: TGTGCCATCACCGGGCAGGGATCAGAGACCCAGTACTTC

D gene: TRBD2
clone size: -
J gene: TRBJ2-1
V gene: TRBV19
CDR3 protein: CASSIGGAGGYNEQFF
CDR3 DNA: TGTGCCAGTAGTATAGGAGGAGCGGGAGGTTACAATGAGCAGTTCTTC

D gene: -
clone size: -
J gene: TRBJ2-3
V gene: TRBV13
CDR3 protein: CASSSHAPKTVNPDTQYF
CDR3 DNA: TGTGCCAGCAGCTCGCACGCCCCGAAAACGGTAAACCCAGATACGCAGTATTTT

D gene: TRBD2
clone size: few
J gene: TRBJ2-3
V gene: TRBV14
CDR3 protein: CASSRQPSGMDTQYF
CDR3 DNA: TGTGCCAGCAGCCGACAACCTAGCGGGATGGATACGCAGTATTTT

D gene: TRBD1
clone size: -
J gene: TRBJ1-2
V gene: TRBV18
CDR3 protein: CASSPDREAYGYTF
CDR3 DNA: TGTGCCAGCTCTCCGGACAGGGAAGCCTATGGCTACACCTTC

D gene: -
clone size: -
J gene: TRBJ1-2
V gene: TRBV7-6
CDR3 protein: CASSLAAGEGYTF
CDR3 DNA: TGTGCCAGCAGCTTAGCAGCAGGGGAGGGCTACACCTTC

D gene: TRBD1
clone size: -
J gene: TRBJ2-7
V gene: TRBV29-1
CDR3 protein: CSGTGTYEQYF
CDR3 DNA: TGCAGTGGGACAGGGACCTACGAGCAGTACTTC

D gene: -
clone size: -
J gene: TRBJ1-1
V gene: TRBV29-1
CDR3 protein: CSVYKTMNTEAFF
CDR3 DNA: TGCAGCGTCTACAAGACAATGAACACTGAAGCTTTCTTT

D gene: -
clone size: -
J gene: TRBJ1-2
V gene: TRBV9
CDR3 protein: CASSDPLGARRSYGYTF
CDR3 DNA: TGTGCCAGCAGTGACCCATTAGGGGCCCGCAGGAGCTATGGCTACACCTTC

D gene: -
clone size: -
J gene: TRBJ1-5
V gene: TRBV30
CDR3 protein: CAWSRGNNQPQHF
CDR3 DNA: TGTGCCTGGAGTCGAGGGAACAATCAGCCCCAGCATTTT

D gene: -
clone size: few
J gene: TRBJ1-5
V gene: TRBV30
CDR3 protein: CAWTRENQPQHF
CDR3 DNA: TGTGCCTGGACCCGAGAAAATCAGCCCCAGCATTTT

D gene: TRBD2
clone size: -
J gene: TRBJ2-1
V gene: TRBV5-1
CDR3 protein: CASSREAASGTILLTYNEQFF
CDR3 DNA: TGCGCCAGCAGCCGGGAGGCGGCTAGCGGGACGATCTTACTAACCTACAATGAGCAGTTCTTC

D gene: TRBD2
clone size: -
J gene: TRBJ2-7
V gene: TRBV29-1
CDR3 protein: CSFRTSGSGYEQYF
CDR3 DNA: TGCAGCTTCCGGACTAGCGGGAGTGGATACGAGCAGTACTTC

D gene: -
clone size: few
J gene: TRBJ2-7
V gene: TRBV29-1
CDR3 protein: CSVRGTSSASYEQYF
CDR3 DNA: TGCAGCGTCCGTGGTACGTCTAGTGCGTCGTACGAGCAGTACTTC

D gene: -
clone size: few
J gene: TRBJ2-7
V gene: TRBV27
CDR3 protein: CASQGRALSFYEQYF
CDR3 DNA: TGTGCCTCCCAGGGGAGGGCCCTTTCCTTCTACGAGCAGTACTTC

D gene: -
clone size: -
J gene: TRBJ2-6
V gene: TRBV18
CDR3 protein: CASSPSGANVLTF
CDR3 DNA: TGTGCCAGCTCACCTTCTGGGGCCAACGTCCTGACTTTC

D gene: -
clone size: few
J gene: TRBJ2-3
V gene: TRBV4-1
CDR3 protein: CASSQNRPDTQYF
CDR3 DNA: TGCGCCAGCAGTCAGAACCGGCCAGATACGCAGTATTTT

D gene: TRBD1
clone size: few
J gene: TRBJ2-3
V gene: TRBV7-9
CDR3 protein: CASSRTGQSSTDTQYF
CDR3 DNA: TGTGCCAGCAGTAGGACAGGACAATCTAGCACAGATACGCAGTATTTT

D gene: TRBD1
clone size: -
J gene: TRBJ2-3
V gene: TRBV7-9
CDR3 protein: CASSPRQGYNTDTQYF
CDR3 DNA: TGTGCCAGCAGCCCGAGACAGGGTTATAACACAGATACGCAGTATTTT

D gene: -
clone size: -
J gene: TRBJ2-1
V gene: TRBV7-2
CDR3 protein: CASSLQGSVYNEQFF
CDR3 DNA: TGTGCCAGCAGCTTACAGGGTTCCGTCTACAATGAGCAGTTCTTC

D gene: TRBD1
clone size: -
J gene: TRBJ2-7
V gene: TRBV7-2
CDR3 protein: CASSLDGTGSSSYEQYF
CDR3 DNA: TGTGCCAGCAGCTTAGACGGGACAGGGTCAAGCTCCTACGAGCAGTACTTC

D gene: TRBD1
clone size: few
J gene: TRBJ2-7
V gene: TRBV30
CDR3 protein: CAAAYPRDSYYEQYF
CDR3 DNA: TGTGCCGCCGCCTATCCAAGGGACAGCTACTACGAGCAGTACTTC

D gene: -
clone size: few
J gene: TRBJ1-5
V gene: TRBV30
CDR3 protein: CAWSVVGRGADQPQHF
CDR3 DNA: TGTGCCTGGAGTGTAGTGGGTAGAGGGGCGGATCAGCCCCAGCATTTT